Presented here are 27 T cell receptor beta chains from one specimen sequenced in a study of T cell repertoires in ileal Crohn's disease. This table comes from immunoSEQ multiplex PCR, and its TCRdb copy is limited to in-frame clones, with some not included. The sample consists of 7,000 to 7,500 clones, roughly 70% of them appearing once. Time point denoted: proximal margin of the surgical specimen (macroscopically non-inflamed). The sample consisted of ileal tissue. The receptor set was obtained from an adult with Crohn's disease.

In this sample, this clone turned up a few times. CDR3 in DNA: TGTGCCAGCCGTCCCCTTATGAACACTGAAGCTTTCTTT. It yields the protein CASRPLMNTEAFF. The chain joins TRBV28 to TRBJ1-1; D not certain. This CDR3 is 13 amino acids long. Trimming pared 8 bases from V and 0 bases from J, leaving 10 bases between. The V gene's germline CDR1 is MDHEN and CDR2 SYDVKM.

The chain joins TRBV7-9 to TRBJ2-5; 10 bases are shared with TRBD1. From germline, CDR1 is SEHNR and CDR2 FQNEAQ (reference sequence). Germline trimming cut 2 bases from V and 7 bases from J; bases unmatched to any gene: 10. The CDR3 is made up of 16 amino acids. The CDR3 coding sequence is TGTGCCAGCAGCTTATATTCGGACAGGGGGGGCGGGACCCAGTACTTC. Encoded protein: CASSLYSDRGGGTQYF.

The gene calls are TRBV5-6 and TRBJ1-2, with D maybe TRBD1 (6 bases). Germline assignment: CDR1 SGHDT and CDR2 YYEEEE. This CDR3 spans 14 amino acids. Trimming pared 4 bases from V and 2 bases from J, leaving 12 bases between. The CDR3 region is CASSLYRANYGYTF. CDR3 coding DNA: TGTGCCAGCAGCCTGTACAGGGCGAACTATGGCTACACCTTC.

This clone was seen a few times. The same CDR3 arises from other DNA sequences in this sample as well. The chain couples TRBV7-2 to TRBJ2-3, with D possibly matching TRBD2 (5 bases). CDR3 length equals 14 residues. With 2 bases removed from V and 2 bases from J, the gap between germline ends came to 8 bases. In germline, CDR1 is SGHTA, CDR2 FQGNSA. The CDR3: CASSLTRDTDTQYF. CDR3 coding DNA: TGTGCCAGCAGCTTAACTAGGGACACAGATACGCAGTATTTT.

The genes are TRBV7-2 and TRBJ2-3; 9 nucleotides align to TRBD1. CDR1 SGHTA and CDR2 FQGNSA come from the germline V gene. The CDR3 totals 14 residues. The ends lost 5 bases at V and 5 bases at J; junction bases unmatched: 5. The CDR3 DNA sequence: TGTGCCAGCAGCCGTGAGACAGGGGGAGATACGCAGTATTTT. It is translated as CASSRETGGDTQYF. Full variable domain (rest looked up from reference TRBV7-2 and TRBJ2-3): GAGVSQSPSNKVTEKGKDVELRCDPISGHTALYWYRQSLGQGLEFLIYFQGNSAPDKSGLPSDRFSAERTGGSVSTLTIQRTQQEDSAVYLCASSRETGGDTQYFGPGTRLTVL.

The rearrangement joins TRBV9 to TRBJ2-1, with 9 bases that match TRBD2. CDR3 length: 15 amino acids. The junction had 2 bases not matched to a gene; V was cut back by 0 bases and J by 4 bases. Germline-derived CDR1 and CDR2 are SGDLS and YYNGEE. The chain's CDR3 is CASSVGLAAYNEQFF. The CDR3 coding sequence is TGTGCCAGCAGCGTAGGACTAGCGGCATACAATGAGCAGTTCTTC.

The CDR3 region has the DNA TGCGCCAGCAGTGAGTATGTCAGGGGGAATGAAAAACTGTTTTTT. Its translation is CASSEYVRGNEKLFF. The chain carries TRBV10-1 and TRBJ1-4; 7 nucleotides align to TRBD1. The ends lost 1 base at V and 5 bases at J; junction bases unmatched: 4. This CDR3 region has 15 residues. CDR1 and CDR2 from the germline V gene are WNHNN and SYGVQD (reference sequence).

This clone was seen once. This chain joins TRBV9 and TRBJ1-3; TRBD1 is a possible D gene (6 bases). Trimming took 3 bases from V and 7 from J, leaving 14 bases between them. This CDR3 comprises 14 residues. In germline, CDR1 is SGDLS, CDR2 YYNGEE. CDR3 bases: TGTGCCAGCAGCGCAGCACAGGGAGCGAACACCATATATTTT. It yields the protein CASSAAQGANTIYF. Drawing the rest from reference TRBV9 and TRBJ1-3, the complete variable domain is DSGVTQTPKHLITATGQRVTLRCSPRSGDLSVYWYQQSLDQGLQFLIQYYNGEERAKGNILERFSAQQFPDLHSELNLSSLELGDSALYFCASSAAQGANTIYFGEGSWLTVV.

This clone is medium-sized in the sample. The chain carries TRBV2 and TRBJ1-6, with TRBD1 as a possible D gene (5 bases). The CDR3 totals 15 residues. V shed 4 bases and J shed 10 bases, with 17 bases lying between them. Germline loops: CDR1 SNHLY, CDR2 FYNNEI. As DNA, the CDR3 is TGTGCCAGCAGTGCCTCCCGGGCAGGGCAGTCACCCCTCCACTTT. Translation: CASSASRAGQSPLHF.

The chain is built from TRBV6-5 and TRBJ1-5; D unclear. This CDR3 is 15 amino acids long. Germline V gene data show CDR1 as MNHEY and CDR2 as SVGAGI. V shed 6 bases and J shed 0 bases, with 12 bases lying between them. The CDR3 loop is CASRTEGVSNQPQHF. The CDR3 DNA reads as TGTGCCAGCAGAACAGAAGGAGTTAGCAATCAGCCCCAGCATTTT.

This clone was counted between two and nine times. The chain carries TRBV7-8 and TRBJ1-5, with D perhaps TRBD1 (5 bases). There are 15 residues in the CDR3. The V gene lost 5 bases and the J gene lost 0 bases, with 11 bases spanning the gap. CDR1 SGHVS and CDR2 FQNEAQ come from the germline V gene. CDR3 amino acids: CASSPSDISNQPQHF. The CDR3 bases are TGTGCCAGCAGCCCCTCGGACATTAGCAATCAGCCCCAGCATTTT.

The chain uses TRBV19 and TRBJ1-2; TRBD1 matches at 11 bases. The CDR3 loop spans 18 amino acids. Per the germline V gene, CDR1 is LNHDA and CDR2 is SQIVND (reference sequence). Trimming cost V 4 bases and J 7 bases; bases outside gene matches: 17. As DNA, the CDR3 is TGTGCCAGTAGTACTCTGGGACAGGGGGTTTCGGTTTGGAGTGGCTACACCTTC. Its protein is CASSTLGQGVSVWSGYTF.

As regards this clone: Its ends do not fully match the called genes, so a read error is possible. The rearrangement joins TRBV19 to TRBJ2-7, with D unresolved. The CDR3 has 12 amino acids. The germline gives CDR1 LNHDA, CDR2 SQIVND (reference sequence). The CDR3 coding sequence is TGTGCCAGTAGTATCCCCGGGCTTCGTACCGTTTTC. Residues: CASSIPGLRTVF.

The J gene is TRBJ2-3, the V gene TRBV7-9, with a weak D call TRBD2 (5 bases). Germline V gene lookup returns CDR1 SEHNR and CDR2 FQNEAQ (reference sequence). V was cut by 5 bases and J by 10 bases, with 10 bases left in between. This CDR3 comprises 11 residues. As DNA, the CDR3 is TGTGCCAGCAGCCCAGCGGTCGCGCAGTATTTT. Translating it yields CASSPAVAQYF.

The J gene is TRBJ1-2, the V gene TRBV18; D is uncertain. V was trimmed by 2 bases and J by 4 bases, leaving 11 bases between them. This CDR3 is 14 amino acids long. Germline lookup yields CDR1 KGHSH and CDR2 LQKENI. The CDR3: CASSPMTAGYGYTF. As DNA, the CDR3 is TGTGCCAGCTCACCAATGACGGCGGGCTATGGCTACACCTTC.

This clone appeared a few times. The rearrangement links TRBV7-7 to TRBJ2-5, with TRBD2 identical over 8 bases. From germline, CDR1 is SSHAT and CDR2 FNYEAQ (reference sequence). The length of the CDR3 is 14 residues. Trimming removed 3 bases from V and 5 bases from J; junction bases left unmatched: 5. CDR3 protein: CASSFGGASETQYF. The CDR3 nucleotides are TGTGCCAGCAGCTTCGGGGGGGCTTCGGAGACCCAGTACTTC.

The V and J genes are TRBV7-9 and TRBJ1-1; a possible D gene is TRBD1 (6 bases). There are 15 residues in the CDR3. From germline, CDR1 is SEHNR and CDR2 FQNEAQ (reference sequence). V lost 5 bases and J 5 bases, leaving 18 bases between the germline ends. The CDR3 sequence is CASSAQSGGRTEAFF. The CDR3, as DNA: TGTGCCAGCAGCGCCCAATCGGGGGGCCGGACTGAAGCTTTCTTT.

The genes are TRBV18 and TRBJ2-7; 9 bases match TRBD1. The V and J ends lost 4 bases and 2 bases, in that order; junction bases with no gene match: 9. Germline CDR1 is KGHSH and CDR2 is LQKENI. The CDR3 is 16 amino acids. CDR3 residues: CASSQYPGQGTYEQYF. CDR3 nucleotide sequence: TGTGCCAGCTCACAGTACCCGGGACAGGGTACCTACGAGCAGTACTTC.

The chain links TRBV10-3 to TRBJ2-3; either TRBD1 or TRBD2 may supply D (6 bases each). Per the germline V gene, CDR1 is ENHRY and CDR2 is SYGVKD. This CDR3 contains 14 residues. CDR3 loop: CASRGVGDADTQYF. CDR3 DNA sequence: TGTGCTTCGAGGGGGGTAGGGGACGCAGATACGCAGTATTTT.

The chain uses TRBV29-1 and TRBJ2-2; D call uncertain. V lost 6 bases to trimming and J lost 3 bases, with 5 bases between them. This CDR3 comprises 11 residues. The V gene's germline CDR1 is SQVTM and CDR2 ANQGSEA. The CDR3 protein is CSVTDTGELFF. CDR3 in DNA: TGCAGCGTAACGGACACCGGGGAGCTGTTTTTT.

The V call is TRBV5-1, the J call TRBJ1-3; 8 bases are shared with TRBD1. The CDR3 totals 19 residues. Germline CDR1 SGHRS, CDR2 YFSETQ. V trimming: 0 bases; J trimming: 1 base; junction bases outside the gene matches: 12. The CDR3 nucleotides are TGCGCCAGCAGCTTGGGTTCCCTTCAGGGGGCTAGATCTGGAAACACCATATATTTT. Encoded protein: CASSLGSLQGARSGNTIYF.

This chain uses TRBV27 with TRBJ2-3, with no clear D. This CDR3 has 14 amino acids. The V gene's germline CDR1 is MNHEY and CDR2 SMNVEV (reference sequence). V gave up 2 bases and J gave up 1 base, with 7 bases separating them. CDR3 in amino acids: CASSLQVGTDTQYF. The CDR3 region has the DNA TGTGCCAGCAGTTTACAAGTAGGCACAGATACGCAGTATTTT.

Only one count was recorded for this clone. The genes are TRBV11-3 and TRBJ1-2; 10 bases align to TRBD1. From germline, CDR1 is SGHNT and CDR2 YENEEA. The CDR3 contains 16 residues. V was pared by 3 bases and J by 5 bases, with 9 bases of the junction left unmatched. In nucleotides, the CDR3 is TGTGCCAGCAGCTTCATACCGGACAGGGGGAATTATGGCTACACCTTC. Translation gives CASSFIPDRGNYGYTF.

The chain recombines TRBV6-4 with TRBJ2-1; 7 bases align to TRBD1. Germline V gene lookup returns CDR1 MRHNA and CDR2 SNTAGT. J gave up 5 bases and V 3 bases, and 1 base lay outside the gene matches. There are 13 residues in the CDR3. The CDR3 spells CASSETGHNEQFF. The CDR3 DNA reads TGTGCCAGCAGTGAGACAGGGCACAATGAGCAGTTCTTC.

The J gene is TRBJ2-1, the V gene TRBV4-1; tentative D call: TRBD1 (6 bases). CDR3 length: 12 amino acids. Trimming took off 8 bases at V and 10 bases at J, with 15 bases between the two ends. CDR1 MGHRA and CDR2 YSYEKL come from the germline V gene. CDR3: CASGTGSREQFF. In DNA, the CDR3 is TGCGCCAGCGGAACAGGGTCTCGAGAGCAGTTCTTC.

In this sample, this clone turned up a few times. Written as DNA, the CDR3 is TGTGCCAGTAATGGGGGATCTTTCAGCAATCAGCCCCAGCATTTT. This codes for CASNGGSFSNQPQHF. The gene calls are TRBV19 and TRBJ1-5, with D perhaps matching TRBD1 (5 bases). This CDR3 region has 15 residues. V shed 7 bases and J shed 1 base, with 14 bases lying between them. Germline V gene lookup returns CDR1 LNHDA and CDR2 SQIVND (reference sequence). Full variable domain (missing parts from reference TRBV19 and TRBJ1-5): DGGITQSPKYLFRKEGQNVTLSCEQNLNHDAMYWYRQDPGQGLRLIYYSQIVNDFQKGDIAEGYSVSREKKESFPLTVTSAQKNPTAFYLCASNGGSFSNQPQHFGDGTRLSIL.

V gene TRBV9 combines with J gene TRBJ1-1; tentatively, D is TRBD1 (5 bases). The CDR3 contains 15 residues. Per germline, CDR1 SGDLS and CDR2 YYNGEE. The germline V and J ends were trimmed by 3 bases and 0 bases, with 12 bases remaining between them. CDR3 in amino acids: CASSARQIMNTEAFF. CDR3 sequence (DNA): TGTGCCAGCAGCGCCAGACAGATTATGAACACTGAAGCTTTCTTT.